The source of this T cell receptor beta chain is a study of CD8 T cells in Susac syndrome. The authors reverse transcribed roughly 0.5 to 1 ug RNA with random hexamers. TCRdb fed the immunoSEQ multiplex PCR reads into MiXCR, producing one record per CDR3 protein. In the table there are about 250,000 distinct CDR3 sequences, around 93% of which are singletons. This CDR3 spans 15 amino acids. In germline, CDR1 is KGHSH, CDR2 LQKENI. V lost 4 bases and J lost 2; bases outside the gene matches: 6. In blood CD8+ and CD4+ T cells, TCR beta underwent sequencing. Sequencing was performed on CD4+ T cells from PBMCs. The clonotype was recovered from a human donor with multiple sclerosis. V is TRBV18 and J is TRBJ2-3; TRBD2 matches at 7 bases. The CDR3 DNA is TGTGCCAGCTCACGATCGGGGGGAGTCACAGATACGCAGTATTTT. Translated: CASSRSGGVTDTQYF.